The 7 T cell receptor beta chains listed next were all sequenced from one sample in a study of neoadjuvant nivolumab and ipilimumab in lung cancer. Assay: immunoSEQ multiplex PCR; the TCRdb copy retains only in-frame clones and omits some. The sample records about 15,000 clones, approximately 79% being singletons. Sequences were derived from tumor tissue, sampled after neoadjuvant nivolumab, alone or with ipilimumab, at or shortly before surgery. These receptors were collected from an adult with non-small cell lung cancer.

This sequence joins TRBV19 and TRBJ2-7, with 10 bases that match TRBD1. Per the germline V gene, CDR1 is LNHDA and CDR2 is SQIVND (reference sequence). V was pared by 10 bases and J by 5 bases, with 17 bases of the junction left unmatched. There are 16 residues in the CDR3. DNA for the CDR3: TGTGCCACGTCCGGAGGTAGGGACAGGGGTTTTCACGAGCAGTACTTC. It yields the protein CATSGGRDRGFHEQYF.

This sequence joins TRBV19 and TRBJ2-2, with 12 bases identical to TRBD2. The germline CDR1 and CDR2 sequences are LNHDA and SQIVND (reference sequence). CDR3 length: 16 amino acids. Trimming took 7 bases from V and 0 from J; bases not matched to a gene: 3. The CDR3 coding sequence is TGTGCCAGTAAGGGACTAGCGGGTGCGAACACCGGGGAGCTGTTTTTT. Protein: CASKGLAGANTGELFF.

The gene calls are TRBV5-6 and TRBJ1-2; 10 bases map to TRBD1. The CDR3 extends over 14 amino acids. The V gene's germline CDR1 is SGHDT and CDR2 YYEEEE. V gave up 4 bases and J gave up 7 bases; unmatched junction bases: 7. The CDR3 is CASSALDRGSGYTF. Here the CDR3 DNA reads TGTGCCAGCAGCGCTCTGGACAGGGGGTCTGGCTACACCTTC.

This clone was found once. The chain couples TRBV2 to TRBJ2-7; D uncertain. The V gene lost 5 bases and the J gene lost 6 bases, with 8 bases spanning the gap. CDR3 length equals 11 residues. Germline lookup yields CDR1 SNHLY and CDR2 FYNNEI. This CDR3 reads CASSIASEQYF. CDR3 in DNA: TGTGCCAGCAGTATAGCATCCGAGCAGTACTTC.

The rearrangement joins TRBV9 to TRBJ1-1, with D possibly matching TRBD1 (5 bases). The germline V gene encodes CDR1 SGDLS and CDR2 YYNGEE. Trimming left V 3 bases short and J 1 base short, with 10 bases between. The CDR3 totals 14 residues. The CDR3 sequence is CASSDSGWNTEAFF. The DNA for the CDR3 is TGTGCCAGCAGCGATTCAGGGTGGAACACTGAAGCTTTCTTT. The complete variable domain, with remaining parts taken from reference TRBV9 and TRBJ1-1, reads DSGVTQTPKHLITATGQRVTLRCSPRSGDLSVYWYQQSLDQGLQFLIQYYNGEERAKGNILERFSAQQFPDLHSELNLSSLELGDSALYFCASSDSGWNTEAFFGQGTRLTVV.

The gene calls are TRBV5-4 and TRBJ1-6; tentative D call: TRBD1 (5 bases). Per germline, CDR1 SGHNT and CDR2 YYREEE (reference sequence). CDR3 size: 14 residues. Trimming shortened V by 5 bases and J by 7 bases, and 13 bases separated the two germline ends. CDR3 residues: CASSAGGMNSPLHF. The CDR3 DNA reads as TGTGCCAGCAGTGCCGGGGGGATGAATTCACCCCTCCACTTT.

This chain connects TRBV7-9 to TRBJ2-1; D unclear. This CDR3 is built from 8 residues. Germline-derived CDR1 and CDR2 are SEHNR and FQNEAQ (reference sequence). V lost 3 bases and J 15 bases, leaving 3 bases between the germline ends. The CDR3 is CASSFGFF. CDR3 nucleotide sequence: TGTGCCAGCAGCTTCGGGTTCTTC. The complete variable domain, with remaining parts taken from reference TRBV7-9 and TRBJ2-1, reads DTGVSQNPRHKITKRGQNVTFRCDPISEHNRLYWYRQTLGQGPEFLTYFQNEAQLEKSRLLSDRFSAERPKGSFSTLEIQRTEQGDSAMYLCASSFGFFGPGTRLTVL.